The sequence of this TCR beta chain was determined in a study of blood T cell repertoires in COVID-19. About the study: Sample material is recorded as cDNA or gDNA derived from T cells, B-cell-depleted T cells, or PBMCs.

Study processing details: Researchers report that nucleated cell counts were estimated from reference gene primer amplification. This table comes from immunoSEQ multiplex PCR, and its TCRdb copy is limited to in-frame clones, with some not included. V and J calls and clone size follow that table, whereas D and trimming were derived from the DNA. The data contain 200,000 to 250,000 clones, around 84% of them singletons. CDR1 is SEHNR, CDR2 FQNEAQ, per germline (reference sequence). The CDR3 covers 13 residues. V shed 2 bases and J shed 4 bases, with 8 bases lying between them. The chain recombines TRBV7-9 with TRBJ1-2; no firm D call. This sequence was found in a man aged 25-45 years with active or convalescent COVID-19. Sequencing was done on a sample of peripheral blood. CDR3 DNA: TGTGCCAGCAGCTTACTGGCCCTCTATGGCTACACCTTC. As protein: CASSLLALYGYTF.